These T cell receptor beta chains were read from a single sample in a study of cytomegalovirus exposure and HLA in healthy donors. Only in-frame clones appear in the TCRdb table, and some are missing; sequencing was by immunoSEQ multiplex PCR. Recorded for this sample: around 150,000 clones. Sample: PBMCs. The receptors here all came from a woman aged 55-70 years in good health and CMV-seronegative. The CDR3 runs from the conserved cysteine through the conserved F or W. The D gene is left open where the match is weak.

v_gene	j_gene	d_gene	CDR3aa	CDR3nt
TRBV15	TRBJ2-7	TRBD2	CATSRTGGDHEQYF	TGTGCCACCAGCAGAACCGGGGGGGATCACGAGCAGTACTTC
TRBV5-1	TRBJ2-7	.	CASSLAVNYEQYF	TGCGCCAGCAGCCTAGCAGTGAACTACGAGCAGTACTTC
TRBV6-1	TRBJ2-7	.	CASSGVYEQYF	TGTGCCAGCAGTGGCGTCTACGAGCAGTACTTC
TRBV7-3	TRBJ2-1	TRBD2	CASSSLGKAGGRGSYNEQFF	TGTGCCAGCAGCTCCCTGGGAAAAGCGGGAGGGCGTGGTAGCTACAATGAGCAGTTCTTC
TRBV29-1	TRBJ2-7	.	CSVEFGTGTSSYEQYF	TGCAGCGTTGAATTCGGTACGGGAACCTCGTCCTACGAGCAGTACTTC
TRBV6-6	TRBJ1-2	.	CASSYSGGGYGYTF	TGTGCCAGCAGTTACTCCGGCGGGGGCTATGGCTACACCTTC
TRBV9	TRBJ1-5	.	CASSPRGNQPQHF	TGTGCCAGCAGCCCCCGGGGGAACCAGCCCCAGCATTTT
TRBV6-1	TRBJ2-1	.	CASIRGNEQFF	TGTGCCAGCATTAGAGGGAATGAGCAGTTCTTC
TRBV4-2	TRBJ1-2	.	CASSPLGPDYGYTF	TGTGCCAGCAGCCCCTTGGGGCCAGACTATGGCTACACCTTC
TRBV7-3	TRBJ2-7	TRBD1	CASSPGQGFNEQYF	TGTGCCAGCAGCCCGGGACAGGGCTTCAACGAGCAGTACTTC
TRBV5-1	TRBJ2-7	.	CASSANPQGSGEQYF	TGCGCCAGCAGCGCAAACCCACAGGGTTCGGGCGAGCAGTACTTC
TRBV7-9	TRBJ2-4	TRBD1	CASNRGGQGSLFF	TGTGCCAGCAACCGGGGAGGACAGGGGTCCCTCTTTTTC
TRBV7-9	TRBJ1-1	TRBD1	CASSWTGGGTEAFF	TGTGCCAGCAGCTGGACAGGTGGAGGGACTGAAGCTTTCTTT
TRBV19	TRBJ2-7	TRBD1	CASSMATGQGGYEQYF	TGTGCCAGTAGTATGGCCACCGGACAGGGGGGATACGAGCAGTACTTC
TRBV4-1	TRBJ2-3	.	CASSQLTTSRDTQYF	TGCGCCAGCAGCCAACTGACGACTTCCAGAGATACGCAGTATTTT
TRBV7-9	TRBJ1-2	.	CASSDTGILSYTF	TGTGCCAGCAGCGACACAGGTATCCTTTCCTACACCTTC
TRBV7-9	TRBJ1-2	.	CASSSYGKGQGYTF	TGTGCCAGCAGCTCGTACGGAAAGGGACAAGGCTACACCTTC
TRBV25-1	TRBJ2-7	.	CASSEYSFRGEQYF	TGTGCCAGCAGTGAATATTCCTTCAGGGGCGAGCAGTACTTC
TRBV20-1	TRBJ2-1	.	CSALRGNEQFF	TGCAGTGCCCTCCGGGGCAATGAGCAGTTCTTC
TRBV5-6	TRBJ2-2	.	CASSFSGTGELFF	TGTGCCAGCAGCTTTAGCGGCACCGGGGAGCTGTTTTTT
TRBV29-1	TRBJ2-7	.	CSVVHSSSYEQYF	TGCAGCGTTGTGCACAGTAGCTCCTACGAGCAGTACTTC
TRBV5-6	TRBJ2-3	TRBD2	CASSLVGGLADTQYF	TGTGCCAGCAGCTTGGTGGGAGGGCTGGCAGATACGCAGTATTTT
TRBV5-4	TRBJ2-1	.	CASSSGVAEQFF	TGTGCCAGCAGCTCGGGGGTTGCTGAGCAGTTCTTC
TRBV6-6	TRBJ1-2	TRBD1	CASRPGTEHYGYTF	TGTGCCAGCAGACCCGGGACAGAACACTATGGCTACACCTTC
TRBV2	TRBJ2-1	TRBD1	CASNRDRDVEQFF	TGTGCCAGCAATAGGGACAGGGACGTAGAGCAGTTCTTC
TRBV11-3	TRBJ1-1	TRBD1	CASSAETGLDTEAFF	TGTGCCAGCAGCGCTGAGACAGGGTTGGACACTGAAGCTTTCTTT
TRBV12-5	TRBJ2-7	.	CASGLSGGGPYEQYF	TGTGCTAGTGGTTTAAGTGGCGGAGGACCCTACGAGCAGTACTTC
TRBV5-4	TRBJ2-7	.	CASSWTVDEQYF	TGTGCCAGCAGCTGGACAGTAGACGAGCAGTACTTC
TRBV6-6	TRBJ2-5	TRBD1	CASSIGQGQAETQYF	TGTGCCAGCAGTATCGGACAGGGCCAGGCAGAGACCCAGTACTTC
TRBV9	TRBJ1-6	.	CASSGGGTLRPLHF	TGTGCCAGCAGCGGGGGAGGAACCTTAAGACCCCTCCACTTT
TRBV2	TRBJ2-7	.	CASSSQVRYEQYF	TGTGCCAGCAGTTCACAGGTTCGCTACGAGCAGTACTTC
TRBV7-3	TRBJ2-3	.	CASSQTGDRTDTQYF	TGTGCCAGCAGCCAGACGGGGGACCGCACAGATACGCAGTATTTT
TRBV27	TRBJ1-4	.	CASSFLGGTNEKLFF	TGTGCCAGCAGTTTCCTTGGGGGGACTAATGAAAAACTGTTTTTT
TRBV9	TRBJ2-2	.	CASSPGGSTGELFF	TGTGCCAGCAGCCCAGGAGGTTCCACCGGGGAGCTGTTTTTT
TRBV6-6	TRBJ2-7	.	CASSYSGVMRPYEQYF	TGTGCCAGCAGTTACTCGGGAGTGATGCGGCCCTACGAGCAGTACTTC
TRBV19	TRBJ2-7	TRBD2	CASSVQAGPNYEQYF	TGTGCCAGTAGTGTCCAAGCGGGGCCCAACTACGAGCAGTACTTC